The 17 T cell receptor beta chains presented below share a single source sample, sequenced in a study of tumor-infiltrating lymphocytes in primary liver carcinoma. Germline DNA was also extracted, and blood RNA was taken from unsorted whole blood. From approximately 550 ng of total RNA, TCR beta-specific cDNA was reverse-transcribed using a constant-region primer. Slightly modified ARM-PCR served as the procedure for the TCR beta libraries. These libraries came from three rounds of nested multiplex PCR. Each of the first two PCR rounds ran roughly 9 cycles with TRBV1-TRBV30 forward and C-beta reverse primers. One entry per CDR3 protein results from TCRdb running MiXCR on the multiplex PCR reads. The sample contains approximately 310,000 distinct CDR3 sequences, more than 55% of which appear only once. The sequenced sample consisted of peripheral blood. The origin of the receptors is a man aged 40-49 years with primary liver carcinoma and hepatitis B virus infection.

Turning to this clonotype: The junction does not match germline at one end; this may be a read error. This chain's CDR3 is CVSSSGWETQYF. In DNA, the CDR3 is TGTGTCAGCAGCTCCGGATGGGAGACCCAGTACTTC. The rearrangement uses TRBV11-2 and TRBJ2-5; D not resolved. Germline V lookup: CDR1 SGHAT, CDR2 FQNNGV. The CDR3 totals 12 residues.

Worth noting for this clonotype: This may stem from a read error, because a much larger clone lies one nucleotide away. V and J are TRBV6-2 or TRBV6-3 and TRBJ2-7; D not resolved. Germline-derived CDR1 and CDR2 are MNHEY and SVGEGT. The CDR3 is made up of 15 amino acids. CDR3 in amino acids: CSSSYDLGGYYEQYF. The CDR3 nucleotides are TGTTCCAGCAGTTACGACTTGGGTGGTTACTACGAGCAGTACTTC.

As to this clonotype: It may be a read error: a sequence one base away is much more abundant. The V and J genes are TRBV5-4 and TRBJ2-5; D remains unclear. This CDR3 contains 12 residues. CDR1 and CDR2 (germline): SGHNT, YYREEE (reference sequence). The V and J ends lost 6 bases and 2 bases respectively, with 8 bases between them. The CDR3 sequence is CASITTQETQYF. The CDR3 DNA is TGTGCCAGCATAACCACTCAAGAGACCCAGTACTTC.

V usage is TRBV12-3 or TRBV12-4 and J usage is TRBJ1-3, with 9 nucleotides matching TRBD1. The V and J ends lost 5 bases and 3 bases, in that order; junction bases with no gene match: 5. This CDR3 contains 15 residues. Here the CDR3 reads CASSLGTGSGNTIYF. In DNA, the CDR3 is TGTGCCAGCAGTCTCGGGACAGGGAGTGGAAACACCATATATTTT.

This clonotype was detected only a few times. This may arise from a read error, as a much more abundant clone is one base away. The chain employs TRBV4-2 and TRBJ1-1; D is uncertain. The length of the CDR3 is 13 residues. Germline V gene sequence: CDR1 LGHNA, CDR2 YNFKEQ. CDR3 nucleotides: TGTGTCAGCAGCCAAGATGCCAACGCTGAAGCTTTCTTT. Its protein is CVSSQDANAEAFF.

As for this clonotype: This may come from a read error, since a much larger clone is one base off. This chain joins TRBV12-3 or TRBV12-4 and TRBJ2-2; tentatively, D is TRBD1 (6 bases). Trimming removed 2 bases from V and 4 bases from J, with 11 bases in between. This CDR3 comprises 15 residues. The CDR3, as DNA: TGTGCCAGCAGTTTAATGGGGGCCAGCACCGGGGAGCTGTTTTTT. It specifies CASSLMGASTGELFF.

In its sample, this clonotype was seen many times. This chain uses TRBV29-1 with TRBJ2-2, with D tentatively TRBD1 or TRBD2 (5 bases each). V was shortened by 5 bases and J by 1 base, with 14 bases between the two germline ends. This CDR3 spans 15 amino acids. Germline values: CDR1 SQVTM, CDR2 ANQGSEA. CDR3 DNA sequence: TGCAGCGTTAGGACCGGGACGGTGAACACCGGGGAGCTGTTTTTT. Translation gives CSVRTGTVNTGELFF.

Remarks on this clonotype: Given a much more abundant clone one base away, this may be a read error. The V gene is TRBV4-3, the J gene TRBJ1-1, with TRBD1 identical over 7 bases. Germline CDR1 LGHNA, CDR2 YSLEER. CDR3 length: 16 amino acids. CDR3 protein: CASSQVGGTANTGAFF. The DNA of the CDR3 is TGCGCCAGCAGCCAAGTGGGGGGGACAGCGAACACTGGAGCTTTCTTT.

There are many counts of this clonotype. This chain joins TRBV5-1 and TRBJ2-3; 8 bases line up with TRBD2. V lost 0 bases and J lost 6; bases outside the gene matches: 3. In germline, CDR1 is SGHRS, CDR2 YFSETQ. The CDR3 totals 14 residues. The DNA of the CDR3 is TGCGCCAGCAGCTTGGAACCTAGCGGGGATACGCAGTATTTT. Translating it yields CASSLEPSGDTQYF.

The CDR3 DNA sequence: TGTGCCAGCAGCCAACGCTGGGGGCCGGGGAACATTCAGTACTTC. It translates to CASSQRWGPGNIQYF. V and J are TRBV12-3 or TRBV12-4 and TRBJ2-4; TRBD1 might be the D (6 bases). Trimming shortened V by 6 bases and J by 7 bases, and 19 bases separated the two germline ends. The CDR3 is made up of 15 amino acids.

This CDR3 reads CASSAVNEQFF. CDR3 DNA: TGTGCCAGCAGTGCCGTGAATGAGCAGTTCTTC. The gene calls are TRBV28 and TRBJ2-1; D not certain. Looked up from germline, CDR1 is MDHEN and CDR2 is SYDVKM. Trimming left V 5 bases short and J 7 bases short, with 6 bases between. The CDR3 is 11 amino acids.

For this clonotype: Being one base from a much bigger clone, this may be a read error. This sequence joins TRBV4-1 and TRBJ2-7; D may be TRBD2 (6 bases). The length of the CDR3 is 15 residues. Germline lookup yields CDR1 MGHRA and CDR2 YSYEKL. The CDR3 region is CTSSQVRGYSYEQYF. CDR3 nucleotide sequence: TGCACCAGCAGCCAAGTGCGGGGCTACTCCTACGAGCAGTACTTC.

A word on this clonotype: The conserved phenylalanine or tryptophan is not found at the CDR3 terminus, so this likely reflects a read error. The limits of the CDR3 on the DNA are not certain, so only TCRdb's listed CDR3 is given. The chain carries TRBV6-5 and TRBJ2-7; TRBD1 is the table's D call, not checked against the DNA. The CDR3 sequence runs 13 residues, both termini included. Germline values: CDR1 MNHEY, CDR2 SVGAGI. CDR3 sequence reads: CASSSTGSREQYL.

As regards this clonotype: A read error is possible here, since a much larger clone lies one base away. The chain joins TRBV6-1 to TRBJ2-2; D is undetermined. Germline lookup yields CDR1 MNHNS and CDR2 SASEGT. This CDR3 has 13 amino acids. CDR3 residues: CTSRPGGTGELFF. The DNA of the CDR3 is TGTACCAGCAGACCTGGCGGCACCGGGGAGCTGTTTTTT.

In the case of this clonotype: Germline and junction disagree at one end, which may indicate a read error. This chain joins TRBV12-3 or TRBV12-4 and TRBJ1-3, with unresolved D. CDR3 length equals 14 residues. CDR3 residues: CTSSRTGSGNTIYF. Here the CDR3 DNA reads TGTACCAGCAGTCGGACGGGCTCTGGAAACACCATATATTTT.

This clonotype was observed a single time. The chain couples TRBV13 to TRBJ1-6; D gene uncertain. Trimming shortened V by 7 bases and J by 8 bases, and 21 bases separated the two germline ends. From germline, CDR1 is PRHDT and CDR2 FYEKMQ (reference sequence). The length of the CDR3 is 16 residues. The CDR3 loop is CASNSPGNRGDSPLHF. CDR3 in DNA: TGTGCCAGCAACTCACCCGGGAACAGAGGCGATTCACCCCTCCACTTT. The variable domain in full, completed from reference TRBV13 and TRBJ1-6, reads AAGVIQSPRHLIKEKRETATLKCYPIPRHDTVYWYQQGPGQDPQFLISFYEKMQSDKGSIPDRFSAQQFSDYHSELNMSSLELGDSALYFCASNSPGNRGDSPLHFGNGTRLTVT.

Worth noting for this clonotype: Since the CDR3 does not end with the conserved phenylalanine or tryptophan, this likely comes from a read error. J is TRBJ1-4 and V is TRBV7-9; unclear D gene. CDR1 is SEHNR and CDR2 is FQNEAQ in the germline V gene (reference sequence). This CDR3 region has 15 residues. Between the trimmed V and J ends, which lost 0 bases and 7 bases, there was a span of 12 bases. The CDR3 region is CASSLAVDVGEKLFL. In DNA form, the CDR3 reads TGTGCCAGCAGCTTAGCTGTCGACGTTGGTGAAAAACTGTTTTTA.